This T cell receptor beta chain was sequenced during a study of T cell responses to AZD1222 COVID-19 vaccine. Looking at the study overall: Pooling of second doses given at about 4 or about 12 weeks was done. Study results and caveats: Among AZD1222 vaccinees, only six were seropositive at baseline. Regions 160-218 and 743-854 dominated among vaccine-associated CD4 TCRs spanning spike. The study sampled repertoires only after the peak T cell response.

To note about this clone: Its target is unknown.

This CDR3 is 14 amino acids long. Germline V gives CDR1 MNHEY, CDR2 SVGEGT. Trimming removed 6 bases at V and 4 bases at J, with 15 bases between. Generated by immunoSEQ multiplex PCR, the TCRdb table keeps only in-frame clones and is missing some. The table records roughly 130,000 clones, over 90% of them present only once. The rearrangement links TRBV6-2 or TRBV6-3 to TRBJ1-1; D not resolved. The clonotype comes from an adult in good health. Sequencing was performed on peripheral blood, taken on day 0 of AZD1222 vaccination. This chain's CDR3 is CASSIAGWGTEAFF. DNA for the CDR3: TGTGCCAGCAGCATCGCGGGGTGGGGCACTGAAGCTTTCTTT.